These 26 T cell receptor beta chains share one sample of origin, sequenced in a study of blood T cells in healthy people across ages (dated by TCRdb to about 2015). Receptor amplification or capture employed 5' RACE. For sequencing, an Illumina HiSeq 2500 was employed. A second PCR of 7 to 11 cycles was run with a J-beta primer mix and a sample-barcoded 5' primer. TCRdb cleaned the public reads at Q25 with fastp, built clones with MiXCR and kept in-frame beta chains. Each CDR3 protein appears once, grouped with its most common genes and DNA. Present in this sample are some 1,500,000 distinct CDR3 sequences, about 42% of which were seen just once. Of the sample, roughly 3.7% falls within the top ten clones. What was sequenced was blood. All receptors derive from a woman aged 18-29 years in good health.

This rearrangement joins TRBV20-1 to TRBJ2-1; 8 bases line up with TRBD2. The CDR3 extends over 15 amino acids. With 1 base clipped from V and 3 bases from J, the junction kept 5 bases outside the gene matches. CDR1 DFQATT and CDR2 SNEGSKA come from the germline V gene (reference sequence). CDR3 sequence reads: CSARGTGGLYNEQFF. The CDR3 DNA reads TGCAGTGCTAGAGGAACGGGGGGGCTCTACAATGAGCAGTTCTTC.

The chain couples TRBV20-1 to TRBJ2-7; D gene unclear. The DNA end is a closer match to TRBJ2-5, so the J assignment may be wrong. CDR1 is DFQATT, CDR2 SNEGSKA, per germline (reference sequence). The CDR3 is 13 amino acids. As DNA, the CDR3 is TGCAGTGCTAGGAAAGTAGAGTTTGAGACCCAGTACTTC. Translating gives CSARKVEFETQYF.

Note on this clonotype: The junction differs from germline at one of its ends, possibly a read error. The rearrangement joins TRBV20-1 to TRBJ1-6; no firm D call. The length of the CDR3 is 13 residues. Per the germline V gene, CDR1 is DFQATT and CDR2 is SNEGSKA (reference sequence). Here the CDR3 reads CSARAGTDSPPHF. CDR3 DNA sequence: TGCAGTGCTAGAGCGGGCACGGATTCACCCCCCCACTTT.

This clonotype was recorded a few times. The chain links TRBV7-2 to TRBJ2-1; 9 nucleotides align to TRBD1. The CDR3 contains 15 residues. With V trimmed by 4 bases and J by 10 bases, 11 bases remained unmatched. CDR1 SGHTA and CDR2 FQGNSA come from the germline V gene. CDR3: CASSSTGTGRREQFF. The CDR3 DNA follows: TGTGCCAGCAGCTCAACCGGGACAGGGCGCCGCGAGCAGTTCTTC.

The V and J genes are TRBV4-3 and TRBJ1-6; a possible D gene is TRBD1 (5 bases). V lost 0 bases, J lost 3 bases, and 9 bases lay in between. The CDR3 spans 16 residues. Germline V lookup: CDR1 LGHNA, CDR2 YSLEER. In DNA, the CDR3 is TGCGCCAGCAGCCAAGAGTCAGGGATCTATAATTCACCCCTCCACTTT. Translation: CASSQESGIYNSPLHF.

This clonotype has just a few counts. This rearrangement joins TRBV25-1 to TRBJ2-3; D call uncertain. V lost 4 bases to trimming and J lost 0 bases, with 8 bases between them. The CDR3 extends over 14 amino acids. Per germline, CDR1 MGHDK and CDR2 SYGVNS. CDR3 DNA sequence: TGTGCCAGCAGTGCTCGGTCCAGCACAGATACGCAGTATTTT. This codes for CASSARSSTDTQYF.

CDR3 in amino acids: CASSSGLAGAPVHEQFF. Here the CDR3 DNA reads TGTGCCAGCAGCTCAGGACTAGCGGGGGCCCCGGTTCATGAGCAGTTCTTC. J is TRBJ2-1 and V is TRBV7-8, with 13 bases matching TRBD2. V was pared by 4 bases and J by 8 bases, with 11 bases of the junction left unmatched. The CDR3 consists of 17 residues. CDR1 is SGHVS and CDR2 is FQNEAQ in the germline V gene.

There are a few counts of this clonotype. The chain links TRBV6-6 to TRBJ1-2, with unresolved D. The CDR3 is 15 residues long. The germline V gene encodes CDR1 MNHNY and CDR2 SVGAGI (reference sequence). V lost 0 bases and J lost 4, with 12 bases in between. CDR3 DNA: TGTGCCAGCAGTTACTCACCGAGAGATGCCTATGGCTACACCTTC. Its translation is CASSYSPRDAYGYTF.

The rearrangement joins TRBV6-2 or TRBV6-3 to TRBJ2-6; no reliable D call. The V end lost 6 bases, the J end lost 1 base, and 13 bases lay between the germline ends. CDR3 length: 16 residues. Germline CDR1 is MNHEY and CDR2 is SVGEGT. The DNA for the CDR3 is TGTGCCAGCAGCTCCGCCCCGGGTTCTGGGGCCAACGTCCTGACTTTC. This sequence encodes CASSSAPGSGANVLTF.

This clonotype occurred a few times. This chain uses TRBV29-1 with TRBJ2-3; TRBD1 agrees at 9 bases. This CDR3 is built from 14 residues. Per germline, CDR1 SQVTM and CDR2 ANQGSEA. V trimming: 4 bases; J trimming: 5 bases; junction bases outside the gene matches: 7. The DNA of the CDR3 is TGCAGCGTTGCGACCGGGACAGGGCAAGATACGCAGTATTTT. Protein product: CSVATGTGQDTQYF.

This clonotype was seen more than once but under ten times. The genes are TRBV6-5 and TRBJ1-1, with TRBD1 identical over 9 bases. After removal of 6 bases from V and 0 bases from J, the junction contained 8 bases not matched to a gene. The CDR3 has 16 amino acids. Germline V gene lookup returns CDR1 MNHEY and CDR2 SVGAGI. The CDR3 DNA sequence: TGTGCCAGCAGCCTCGGACAGGGGTTCATGAACACTGAAGCTTTCTTT. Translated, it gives CASSLGQGFMNTEAFF.

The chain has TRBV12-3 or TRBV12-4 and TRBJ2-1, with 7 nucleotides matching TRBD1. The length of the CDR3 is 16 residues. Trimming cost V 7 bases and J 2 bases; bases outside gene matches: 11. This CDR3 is CASTRQGQGAYNEQFF. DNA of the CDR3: TGTGCCAGCACGAGGCAGGGCCAGGGGGCCTACAATGAGCAGTTCTTC.

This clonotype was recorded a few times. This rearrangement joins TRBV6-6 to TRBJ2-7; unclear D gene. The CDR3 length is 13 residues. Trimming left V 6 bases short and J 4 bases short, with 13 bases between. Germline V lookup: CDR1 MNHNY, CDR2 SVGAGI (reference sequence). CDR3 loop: CASRTRDGYEQYF. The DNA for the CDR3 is TGTGCCAGCAGGACGAGAGACGGGTACGAGCAGTACTTC.

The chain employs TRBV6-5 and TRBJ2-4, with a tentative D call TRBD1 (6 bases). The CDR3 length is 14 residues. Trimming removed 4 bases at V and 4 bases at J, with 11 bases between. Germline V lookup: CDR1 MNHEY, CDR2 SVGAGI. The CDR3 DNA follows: TGTGCCAGCAGTTCAGGGGCGAGTAAAAACATTCAGTACTTC. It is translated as CASSSGASKNIQYF.

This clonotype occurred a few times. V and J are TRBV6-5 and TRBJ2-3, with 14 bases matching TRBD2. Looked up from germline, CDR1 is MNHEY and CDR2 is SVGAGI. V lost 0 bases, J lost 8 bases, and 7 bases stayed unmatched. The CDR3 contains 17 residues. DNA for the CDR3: TGTGCCAGCAGTTACTCCCGACTAGCGGGGGGGCGGGGTACGCAGTATTTT. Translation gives CASSYSRLAGGRGTQYF.

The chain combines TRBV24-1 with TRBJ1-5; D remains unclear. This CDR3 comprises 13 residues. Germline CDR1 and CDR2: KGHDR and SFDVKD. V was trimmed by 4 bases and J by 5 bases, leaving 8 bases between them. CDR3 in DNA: TGTGCCACCAGTGACTCCACAGATCAGCCCCAGCATTTT. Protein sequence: CATSDSTDQPQHF.

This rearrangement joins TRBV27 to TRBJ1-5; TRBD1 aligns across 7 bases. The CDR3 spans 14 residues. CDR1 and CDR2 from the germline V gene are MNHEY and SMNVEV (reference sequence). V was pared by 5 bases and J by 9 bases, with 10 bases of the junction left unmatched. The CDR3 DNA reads TGTGCCAGCAGTGCCGGGACAGAAATTTGGCCCCAGCATTTT. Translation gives CASSAGTEIWPQHF.

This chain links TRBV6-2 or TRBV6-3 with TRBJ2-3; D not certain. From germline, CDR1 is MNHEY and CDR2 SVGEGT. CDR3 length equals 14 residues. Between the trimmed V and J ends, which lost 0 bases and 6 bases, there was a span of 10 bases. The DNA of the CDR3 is TGTGCCAGCAGTTACTCGAAAGTGCGGGATACGCAGTATTTT. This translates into CASSYSKVRDTQYF.

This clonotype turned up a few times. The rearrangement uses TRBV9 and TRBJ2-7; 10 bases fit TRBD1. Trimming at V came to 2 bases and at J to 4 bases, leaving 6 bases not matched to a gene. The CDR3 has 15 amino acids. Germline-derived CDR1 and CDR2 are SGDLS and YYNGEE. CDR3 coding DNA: TGTGCCAGCAGCGTCTCCCCGGGACAGGGGTACGAGCAGTACTTC. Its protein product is CASSVSPGQGYEQYF. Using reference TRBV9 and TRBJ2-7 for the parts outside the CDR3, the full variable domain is DSGVTQTPKHLITATGQRVTLRCSPRSGDLSVYWYQQSLDQGLQFLIQYYNGEERAKGNILERFSAQQFPDLHSELNLSSLELGDSALYFCASSVSPGQGYEQYFGPGTRLTVT.

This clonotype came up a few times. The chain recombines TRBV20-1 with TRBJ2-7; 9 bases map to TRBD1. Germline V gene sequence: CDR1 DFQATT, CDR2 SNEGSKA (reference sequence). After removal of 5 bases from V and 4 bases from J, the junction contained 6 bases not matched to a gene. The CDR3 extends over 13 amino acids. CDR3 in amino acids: CSAPGQGNYEQYF. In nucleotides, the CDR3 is TGCAGTGCTCCCGGACAGGGGAATTACGAGCAGTACTTC.

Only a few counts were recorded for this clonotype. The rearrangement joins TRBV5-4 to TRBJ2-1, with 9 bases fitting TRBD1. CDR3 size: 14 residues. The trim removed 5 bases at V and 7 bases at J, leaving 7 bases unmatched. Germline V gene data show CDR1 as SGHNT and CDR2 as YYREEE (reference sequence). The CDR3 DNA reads TGTGCCAGCAGACCTGGGACAGGGACGAATGAGCAGTTCTTC. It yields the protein CASRPGTGTNEQFF.

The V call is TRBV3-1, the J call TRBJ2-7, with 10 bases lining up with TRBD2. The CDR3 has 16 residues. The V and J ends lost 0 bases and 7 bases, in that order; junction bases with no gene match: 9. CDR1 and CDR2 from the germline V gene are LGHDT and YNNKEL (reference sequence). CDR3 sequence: CASSQEASGSSYEQYF. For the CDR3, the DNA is TGTGCCAGCAGCCAAGAAGCTAGCGGGAGTTCGTATGAGCAGTACTTC.

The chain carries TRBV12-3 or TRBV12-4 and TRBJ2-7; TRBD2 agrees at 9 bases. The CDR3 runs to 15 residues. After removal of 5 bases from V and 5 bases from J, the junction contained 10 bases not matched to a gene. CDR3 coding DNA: TGTGCCAGCAGTCCACTACTCCTAGCGGGAAACGAGCAGTACTTC. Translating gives CASSPLLLAGNEQYF.

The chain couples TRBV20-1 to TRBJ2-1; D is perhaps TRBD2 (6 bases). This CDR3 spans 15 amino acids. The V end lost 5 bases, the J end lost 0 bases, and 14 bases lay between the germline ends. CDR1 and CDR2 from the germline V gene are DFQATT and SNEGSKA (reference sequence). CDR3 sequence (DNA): TGCAGTGCTCCCCAAGGAGGGGCCTCCTACAATGAGCAGTTCTTC. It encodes CSAPQGGASYNEQFF.

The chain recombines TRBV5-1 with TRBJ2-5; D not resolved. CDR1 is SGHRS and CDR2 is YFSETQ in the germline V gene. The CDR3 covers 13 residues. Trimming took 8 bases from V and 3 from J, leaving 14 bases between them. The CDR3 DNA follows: TGCGCCAGTGAGGACGTTATGGAAGAGACCCAGTACTTC. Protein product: CASEDVMEETQYF.

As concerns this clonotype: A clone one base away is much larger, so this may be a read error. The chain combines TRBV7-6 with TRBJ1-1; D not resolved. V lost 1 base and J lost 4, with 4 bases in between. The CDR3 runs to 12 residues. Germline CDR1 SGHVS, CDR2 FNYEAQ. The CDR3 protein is CASSLDGTEAFF. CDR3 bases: TGTGCCAGCAGCTTAGATGGCACTGAAGCTTTCTTT.